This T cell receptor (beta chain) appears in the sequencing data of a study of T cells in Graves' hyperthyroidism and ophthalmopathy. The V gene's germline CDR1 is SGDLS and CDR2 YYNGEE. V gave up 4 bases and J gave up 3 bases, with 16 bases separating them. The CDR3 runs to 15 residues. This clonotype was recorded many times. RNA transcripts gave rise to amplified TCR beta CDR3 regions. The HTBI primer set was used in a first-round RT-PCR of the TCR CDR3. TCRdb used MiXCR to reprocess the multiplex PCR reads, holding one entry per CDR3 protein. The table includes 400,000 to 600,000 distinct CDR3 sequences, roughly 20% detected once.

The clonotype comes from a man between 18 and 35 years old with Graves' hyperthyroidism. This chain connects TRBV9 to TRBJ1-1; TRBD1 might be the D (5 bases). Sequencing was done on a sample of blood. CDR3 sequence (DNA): TGTGCCAGCAGCCACCGGGCAGGGAGGTACACTGAAGCTTTCTTT. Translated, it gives CASSHRAGRYTEAFF.